This T cell receptor beta chain was sequenced during a study of monozygotic twins with inflammatory bowel disease. Donors each contributed one blood sample measuring about 2.4 ml. From whole blood, total RNA was isolated without any sorting of T cells. After re-calling the 5' RACE reads, TCRdb lists one entry per CDR3 protein, DNA absent. The table for this sample gives approximately 120,000 distinct CDR3 sequences. The CDR3 consists of 13 residues. Germline-derived CDR1 and CDR2 are LNHDA and SQIVND (reference sequence). The receptor's source is a human donor with ulcerative colitis or Crohn's disease, or a healthy co-twin of an affected twin (not recorded which). The sequencing input was blood. V usage is TRBV19 and J usage is TRBJ2-7; TCRdb calls TRBD1, which cannot be checked without DNA. CDR3 region: CASSPRQTYEQYF.